The present TCR beta chain was sequenced within a study of identical twins. This clonotype was seen a handful of times. CDR1 and CDR2 from the germline V gene are SGHTA and FQGNSA. Trimming stripped 5 bases from V and 6 bases from J, with 16 bases between. The CDR3 contains 15 residues. Only healthy Caucasians were enrolled as donors. TCRdb fed the 5' RACE reads into MiXCR, producing one record per CDR3 protein. The table records roughly 700,000 distinct CDR3 sequences, 8.6% of them present only once. Another study also made use of these data, one on yellow fever vaccine responses in identical twins.

Input material: PBMCs. This chain joins TRBV7-2 and TRBJ2-2; D is perhaps TRBD2 (6 bases). The source of this sequence is a woman aged 18-30 years in good health. CDR3 DNA sequence: TGTGCCAGCAGCGGCTGGGGGGACTCCCCCGGGGAGCTGTTTTTT. The encoded protein is CASSGWGDSPGELFF.